The source of this TCR beta chain is a study of blood T cell repertoires in COVID-19. Across the whole study: Acute-phase and convalescent COVID-19 samples originated in the United States, Italy and Spain. PBMCs, B-cell-depleted T cells, or T cells were the source of the cDNA or gDNA that made up the material.

In the original analysis: Amplification of reference gene primers was used by the study to estimate nucleated cell counts. The protocol was immunoSEQ multiplex PCR, while the TCRdb copy is restricted to in-frame clones and leaves out a portion. V and J calls and clone size are those listed in that table; D and trimming were worked out from the DNA. In the table there are roughly 100,000 clones, 75% to 95% of which are singletons. Trimming took off 4 bases at V and 5 bases at J, with 10 bases between the two ends. Germline values: CDR1 SGHKS, CDR2 YYEKEE (reference sequence). The length of the CDR3 is 13 residues.

The chain is built from TRBV5-5 and TRBJ1-5; D unclear. This clonotype was obtained from a man aged 18-30 years with acute or convalescent COVID-19. Sequenced: peripheral blood. The CDR3 here is CASSPSEYQPQHF. In DNA, the CDR3 is TGTGCCAGCAGCCCCTCCGAGTATCAGCCCCAGCATTTT.